The sequence of this TCR beta chain was determined in a study of cytomegalovirus exposure and HLA in healthy donors. Primers: 60 Vbeta forward and 13 Jbeta reverse. Libraries were prepared by immunoSEQ multiplex PCR; TCRdb keeps only in-frame clonotypes and omits some of them. The profile shows approximately 100,000 clones, 79% of them singletons. General study results and limits: A further, later analysis showed that HLA-associated TCR beta chains (compared with equally common others) were more clonally expanded. The study put about 180 TCR beta chains on its list as cytomegalovirus-associated.

Regarding this clone: What it recognizes is unknown.

The sample comprised PBMCs. The TCR sequence derives from a female donor in good health and CMV-seropositive.

The CDR3 reads CASSEVASSYEQYF. The CDR3 DNA is TGTGCCAGCAGTGAGGTAGCCAGCTCCTACGAGCAGTACTTC. The rearrangement links TRBV2 to TRBJ2-7; no firm D call. The CDR3 has 14 residues. Germline-derived CDR1 and CDR2 are SNHLY and FYNNEI. V lost 3 bases, J lost 0 bases, and 9 bases lay in between.